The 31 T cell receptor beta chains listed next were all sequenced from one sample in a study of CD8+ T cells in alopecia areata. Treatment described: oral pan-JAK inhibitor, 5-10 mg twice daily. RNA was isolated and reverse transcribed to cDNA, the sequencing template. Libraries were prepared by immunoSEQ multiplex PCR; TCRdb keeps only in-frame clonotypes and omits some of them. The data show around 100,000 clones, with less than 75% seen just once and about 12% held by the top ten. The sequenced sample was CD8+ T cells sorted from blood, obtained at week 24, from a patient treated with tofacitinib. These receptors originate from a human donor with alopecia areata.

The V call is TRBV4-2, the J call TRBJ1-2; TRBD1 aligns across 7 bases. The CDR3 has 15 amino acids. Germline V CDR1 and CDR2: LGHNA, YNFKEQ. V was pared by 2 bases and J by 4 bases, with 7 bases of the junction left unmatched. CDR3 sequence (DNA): TGTGCCAGCAGCCAATCCGGGGACAGACTCTATGGCTACACCTTC. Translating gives CASSQSGDRLYGYTF.

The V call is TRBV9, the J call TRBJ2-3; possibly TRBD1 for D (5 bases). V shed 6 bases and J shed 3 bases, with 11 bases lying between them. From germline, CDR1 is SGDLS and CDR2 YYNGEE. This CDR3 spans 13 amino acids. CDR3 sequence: CASTPTVTDTQYF. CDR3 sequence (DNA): TGTGCCAGCACCCCGACAGTGACAGATACGCAGTATTTT.

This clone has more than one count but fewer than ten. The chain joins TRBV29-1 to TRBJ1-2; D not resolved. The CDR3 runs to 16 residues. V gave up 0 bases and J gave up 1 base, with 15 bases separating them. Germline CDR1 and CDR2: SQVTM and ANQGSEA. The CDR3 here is CSVEDQAGRLNYGYTF. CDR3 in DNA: TGCAGCGTTGAAGATCAGGCAGGACGACTTAACTATGGCTACACCTTC.

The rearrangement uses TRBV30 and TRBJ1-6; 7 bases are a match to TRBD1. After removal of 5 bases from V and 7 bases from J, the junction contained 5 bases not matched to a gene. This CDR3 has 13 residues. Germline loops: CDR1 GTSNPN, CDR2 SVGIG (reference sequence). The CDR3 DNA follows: TGTGCCTGGGTCGACAGGGAAAATTCACCCCTCCACTTT. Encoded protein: CAWVDRENSPLHF.

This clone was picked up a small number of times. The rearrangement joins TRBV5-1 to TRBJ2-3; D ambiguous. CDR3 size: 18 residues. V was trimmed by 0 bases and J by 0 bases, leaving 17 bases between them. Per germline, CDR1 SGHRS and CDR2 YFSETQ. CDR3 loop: CASSLAKGREGSTDTQYF. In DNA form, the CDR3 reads TGCGCCAGCAGCTTGGCCAAGGGCCGTGAAGGGAGCACAGATACGCAGTATTTT.

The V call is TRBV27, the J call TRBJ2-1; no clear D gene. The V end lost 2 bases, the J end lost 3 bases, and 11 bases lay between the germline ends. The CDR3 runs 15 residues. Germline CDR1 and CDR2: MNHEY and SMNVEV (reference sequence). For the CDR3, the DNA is TGTGCCAGCAGTTTAAGTCCGACAAACTACAATGAGCAGTTCTTC. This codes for CASSLSPTNYNEQFF.

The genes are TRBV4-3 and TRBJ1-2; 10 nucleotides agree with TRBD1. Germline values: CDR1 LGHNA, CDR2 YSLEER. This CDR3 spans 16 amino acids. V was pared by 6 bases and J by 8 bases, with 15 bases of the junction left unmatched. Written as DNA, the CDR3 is TGCGCCAGCAGGCAGACAGGGGGCGAAGGCAGGAGGGGCTACACCTTC. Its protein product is CASRQTGGEGRRGYTF.

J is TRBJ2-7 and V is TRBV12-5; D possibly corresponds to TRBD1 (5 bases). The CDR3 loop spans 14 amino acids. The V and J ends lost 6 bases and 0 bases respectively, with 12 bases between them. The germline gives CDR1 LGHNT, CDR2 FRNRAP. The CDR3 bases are TGTGCTAGTGGCTGGGGCAGGAGCTCCTACGAGCAGTACTTC. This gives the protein CASGWGRSSYEQYF.

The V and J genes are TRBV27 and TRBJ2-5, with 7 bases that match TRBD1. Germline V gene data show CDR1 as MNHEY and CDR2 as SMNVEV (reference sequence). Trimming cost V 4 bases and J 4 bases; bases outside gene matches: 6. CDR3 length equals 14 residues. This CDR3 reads CASSSDRDRETQYF. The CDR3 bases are TGTGCCAGCAGTTCGGACCGGGACAGAGAGACCCAGTACTTC.

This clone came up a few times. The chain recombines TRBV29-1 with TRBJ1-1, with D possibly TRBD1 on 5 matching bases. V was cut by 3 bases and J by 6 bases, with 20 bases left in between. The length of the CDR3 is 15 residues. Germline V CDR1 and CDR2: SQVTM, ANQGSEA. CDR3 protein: CSVEALDTLFSEAFF. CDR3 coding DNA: TGCAGCGTTGAGGCCCTGGACACGCTATTTTCTGAAGCTTTCTTT.

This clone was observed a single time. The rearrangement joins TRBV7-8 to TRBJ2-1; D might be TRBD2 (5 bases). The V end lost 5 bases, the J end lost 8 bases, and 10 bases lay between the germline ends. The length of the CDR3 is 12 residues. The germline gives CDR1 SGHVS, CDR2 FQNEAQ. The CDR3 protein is CASSPQADEQFF. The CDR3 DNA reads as TGTGCCAGCAGCCCCCAAGCGGATGAGCAGTTCTTC.

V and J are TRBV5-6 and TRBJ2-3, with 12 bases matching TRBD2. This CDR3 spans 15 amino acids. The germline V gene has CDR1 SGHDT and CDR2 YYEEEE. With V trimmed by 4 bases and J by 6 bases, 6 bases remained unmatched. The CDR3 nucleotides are TGTGCCAGCAGCCTAGGACTAGCGGGGTCGGATACGCAGTATTTT. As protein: CASSLGLAGSDTQYF.

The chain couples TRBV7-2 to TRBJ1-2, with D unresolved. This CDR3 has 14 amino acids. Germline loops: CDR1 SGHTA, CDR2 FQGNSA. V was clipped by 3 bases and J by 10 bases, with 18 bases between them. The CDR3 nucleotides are TGTGCCAGCAGCTTCGGGATCTCAACCGTTGACTACACCTTC. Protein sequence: CASSFGISTVDYTF.

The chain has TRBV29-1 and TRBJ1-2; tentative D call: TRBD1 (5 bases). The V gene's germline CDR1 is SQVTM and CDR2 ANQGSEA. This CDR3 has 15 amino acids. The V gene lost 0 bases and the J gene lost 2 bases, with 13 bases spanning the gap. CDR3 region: CSVEDVREGNYGYTF. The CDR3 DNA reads TGCAGCGTTGAAGATGTCCGGGAGGGGAACTATGGCTACACCTTC. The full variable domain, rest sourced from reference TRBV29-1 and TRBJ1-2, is SAVISQKPSRDICQRGTSLTIQCQVDSQVTMMFWYRQQPGQSLTLIATANQGSEATYESGFVIDKFPISRPNLTFSTLTVSNMSPEDSSIYLCSVEDVREGNYGYTFGSGTRLTVV.

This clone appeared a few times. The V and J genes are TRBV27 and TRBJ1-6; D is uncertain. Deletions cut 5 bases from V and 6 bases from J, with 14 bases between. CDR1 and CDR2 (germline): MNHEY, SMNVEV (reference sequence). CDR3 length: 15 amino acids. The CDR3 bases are TGTGCCAGCAGTGTTTACCCAGGCGGTAATTCACCCCTCCACTTT. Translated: CASSVYPGGNSPLHF.

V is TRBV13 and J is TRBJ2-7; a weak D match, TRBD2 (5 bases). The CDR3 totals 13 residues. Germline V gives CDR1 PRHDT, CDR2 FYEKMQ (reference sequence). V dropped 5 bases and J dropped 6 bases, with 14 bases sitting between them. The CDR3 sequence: CASSPRGEGEQYF. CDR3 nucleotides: TGTGCCAGCAGCCCCCGGGGAGAGGGCGAGCAGTACTTC.

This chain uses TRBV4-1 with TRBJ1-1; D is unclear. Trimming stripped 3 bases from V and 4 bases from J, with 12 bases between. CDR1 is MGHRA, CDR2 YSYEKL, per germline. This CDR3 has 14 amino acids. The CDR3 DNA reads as TGCGCCAGCAGCCACCGGTTCCAGCCCACTGAAGCTTTCTTT. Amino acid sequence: CASSHRFQPTEAFF.

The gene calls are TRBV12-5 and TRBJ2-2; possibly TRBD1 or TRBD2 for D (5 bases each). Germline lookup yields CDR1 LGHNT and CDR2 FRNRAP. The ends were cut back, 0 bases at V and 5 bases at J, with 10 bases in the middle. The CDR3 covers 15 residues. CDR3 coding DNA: TGTGCTAGTGGTTTGGTAGGGACGGAAACCGGGGAGCTGTTTTTT. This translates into CASGLVGTETGELFF. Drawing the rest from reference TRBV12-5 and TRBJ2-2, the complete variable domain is DARVTQTPRHKVTEMGQEVTMRCQPILGHNTVFWYRQTMMQGLELLAYFRNRAPLDDSGMPKDRFSAEMPDATLATLKIQPSEPRDSAVYFCASGLVGTETGELFFGEGSRLTVL.

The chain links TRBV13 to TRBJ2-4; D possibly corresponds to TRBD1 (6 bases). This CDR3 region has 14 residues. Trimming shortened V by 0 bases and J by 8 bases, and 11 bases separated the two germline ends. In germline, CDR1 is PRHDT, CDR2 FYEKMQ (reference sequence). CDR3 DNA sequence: TGTGCCAGCAGCTTAGGTTCCAGGGGTCACATTCAGTACTTC. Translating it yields CASSLGSRGHIQYF. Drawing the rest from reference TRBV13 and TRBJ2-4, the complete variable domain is AAGVIQSPRHLIKEKRETATLKCYPIPRHDTVYWYQQGPGQDPQFLISFYEKMQSDKGSIPDRFSAQQFSDYHSELNMSSLELGDSALYFCASSLGSRGHIQYFGAGTRLSVL.

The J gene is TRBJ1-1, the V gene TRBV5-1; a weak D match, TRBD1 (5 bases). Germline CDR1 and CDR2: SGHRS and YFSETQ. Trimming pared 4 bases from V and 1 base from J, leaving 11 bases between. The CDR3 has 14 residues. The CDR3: CASSPQGANTEAFF. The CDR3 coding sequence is TGCGCCAGCAGCCCCCAGGGAGCGAACACTGAAGCTTTCTTT.

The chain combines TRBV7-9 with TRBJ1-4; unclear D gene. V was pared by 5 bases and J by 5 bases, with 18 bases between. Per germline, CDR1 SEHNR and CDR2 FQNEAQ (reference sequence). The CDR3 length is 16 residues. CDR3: CASSVGPSIINEKLFF. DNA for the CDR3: TGTGCCAGCAGCGTCGGTCCGAGCATAATCAATGAAAAACTGTTTTTT. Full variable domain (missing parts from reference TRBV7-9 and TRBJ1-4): DTGVSQNPRHKITKRGQNVTFRCDPISEHNRLYWYRQTLGQGPEFLTYFQNEAQLEKSRLLSDRFSAERPKGSFSTLEIQRTEQGDSAMYLCASSVGPSIINEKLFFGSGTQLSVL.

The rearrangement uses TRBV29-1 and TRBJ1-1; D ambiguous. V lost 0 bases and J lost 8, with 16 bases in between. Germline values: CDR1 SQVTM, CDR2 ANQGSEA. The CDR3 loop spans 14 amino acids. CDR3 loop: CSVEDDWAAGEAFF. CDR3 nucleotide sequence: TGCAGCGTTGAAGATGATTGGGCAGCAGGAGAAGCTTTCTTT.

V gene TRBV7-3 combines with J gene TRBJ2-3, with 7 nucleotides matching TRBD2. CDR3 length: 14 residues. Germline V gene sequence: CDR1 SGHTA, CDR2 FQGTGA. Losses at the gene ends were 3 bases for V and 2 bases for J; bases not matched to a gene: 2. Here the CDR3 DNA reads TGTGCCAGCAGCTTCCGGGAGGTCACAGATACGCAGTATTTT. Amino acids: CASSFREVTDTQYF.

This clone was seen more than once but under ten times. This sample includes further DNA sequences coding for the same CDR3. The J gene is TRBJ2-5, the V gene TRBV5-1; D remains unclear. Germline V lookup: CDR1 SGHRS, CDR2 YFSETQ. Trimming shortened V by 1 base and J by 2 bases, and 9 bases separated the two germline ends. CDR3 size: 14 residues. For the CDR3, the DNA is TGCGCCAGCAGCTTGATGGGTCAACAAGAGACCCAGTACTTC. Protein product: CASSLMGQQETQYF. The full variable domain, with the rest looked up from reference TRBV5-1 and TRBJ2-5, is KAGVTQTPRYLIKTRGQQVTLSCSPISGHRSVSWYQQTPGQGLQFLFEYFSETQRNKGNFPGRFSGRQFSNSRSEMNVSTLELGDSALYLCASSLMGQQETQYFGPGTRLLVL.

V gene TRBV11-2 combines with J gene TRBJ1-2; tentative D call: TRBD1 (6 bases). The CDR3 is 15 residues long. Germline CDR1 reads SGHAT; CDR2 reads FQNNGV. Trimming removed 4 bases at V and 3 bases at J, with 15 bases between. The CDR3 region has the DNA TGTGCCAGCAGCTCCGATTCCCCAGGGGACTATGGCTACACCTTC. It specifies CASSSDSPGDYGYTF.

CDR3 nucleotide sequence: TGTGCCAGCAGTTACTCGACTAGCGGGGGGACCGGGGAGCTGTTTTTT. Its protein product is CASSYSTSGGTGELFF. The chain has TRBV6-5 and TRBJ2-2, with TRBD2 matching 13 bases. The germline V gene has CDR1 MNHEY and CDR2 SVGAGI. The CDR3 is made up of 16 amino acids. V was clipped by 0 bases and J by 5 bases; unmatched bases: 0.

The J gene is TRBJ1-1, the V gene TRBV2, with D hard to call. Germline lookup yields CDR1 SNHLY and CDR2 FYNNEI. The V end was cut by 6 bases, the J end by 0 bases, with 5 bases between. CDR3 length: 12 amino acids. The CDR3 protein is CASSVMNTEAFF. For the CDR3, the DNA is TGTGCCAGCAGCGTCATGAACACTGAAGCTTTCTTT.

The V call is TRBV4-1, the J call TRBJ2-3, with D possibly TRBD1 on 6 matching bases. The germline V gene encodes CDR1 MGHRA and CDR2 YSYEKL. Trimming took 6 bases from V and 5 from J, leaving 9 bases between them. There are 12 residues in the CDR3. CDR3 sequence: CASSLGGDTQYF. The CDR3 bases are TGCGCCAGCAGTTTAGGGGGAGATACGCAGTATTTT.

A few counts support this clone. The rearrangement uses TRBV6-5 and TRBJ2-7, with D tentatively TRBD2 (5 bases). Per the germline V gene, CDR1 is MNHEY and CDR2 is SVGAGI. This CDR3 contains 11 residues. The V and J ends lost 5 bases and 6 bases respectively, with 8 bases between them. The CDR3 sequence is CASSELVEQYF. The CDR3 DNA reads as TGTGCCAGCAGTGAACTAGTCGAGCAGTACTTC.

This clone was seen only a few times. The CDR3 DNA reads as TGCAGCGTACGCGGGACAGGGTTCTACGAGCAGTACTTC. It codes for CSVRGTGFYEQYF. The V call is TRBV29-1, the J call TRBJ2-7; 9 positions agree with TRBD1. V dropped 6 bases and J dropped 3; count of bases not matched to a gene: 6. The CDR3 has 13 residues. Germline V gives CDR1 SQVTM, CDR2 ANQGSEA.

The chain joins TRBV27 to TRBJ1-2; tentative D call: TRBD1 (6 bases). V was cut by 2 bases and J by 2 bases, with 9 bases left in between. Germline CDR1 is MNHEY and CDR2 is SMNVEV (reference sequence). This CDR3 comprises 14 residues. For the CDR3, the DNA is TGTGCCAGCAGTTTAACAGGGACGAACTATGGCTACACCTTC. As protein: CASSLTGTNYGYTF.